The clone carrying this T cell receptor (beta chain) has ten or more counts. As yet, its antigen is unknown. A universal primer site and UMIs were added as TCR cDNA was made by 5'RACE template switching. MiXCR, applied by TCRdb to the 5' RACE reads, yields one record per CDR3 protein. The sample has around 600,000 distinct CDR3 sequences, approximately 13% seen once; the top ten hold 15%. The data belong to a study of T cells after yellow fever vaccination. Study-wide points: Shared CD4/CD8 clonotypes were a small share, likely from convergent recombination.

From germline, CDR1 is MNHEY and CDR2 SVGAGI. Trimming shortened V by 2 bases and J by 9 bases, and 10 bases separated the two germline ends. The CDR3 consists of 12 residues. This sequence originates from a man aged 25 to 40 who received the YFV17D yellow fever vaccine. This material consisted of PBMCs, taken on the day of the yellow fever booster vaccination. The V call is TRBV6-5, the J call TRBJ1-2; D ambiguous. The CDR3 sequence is CASSYQGRSYTF. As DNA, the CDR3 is TGTGCCAGCAGTTACCAAGGGAGAAGCTACACCTTC.